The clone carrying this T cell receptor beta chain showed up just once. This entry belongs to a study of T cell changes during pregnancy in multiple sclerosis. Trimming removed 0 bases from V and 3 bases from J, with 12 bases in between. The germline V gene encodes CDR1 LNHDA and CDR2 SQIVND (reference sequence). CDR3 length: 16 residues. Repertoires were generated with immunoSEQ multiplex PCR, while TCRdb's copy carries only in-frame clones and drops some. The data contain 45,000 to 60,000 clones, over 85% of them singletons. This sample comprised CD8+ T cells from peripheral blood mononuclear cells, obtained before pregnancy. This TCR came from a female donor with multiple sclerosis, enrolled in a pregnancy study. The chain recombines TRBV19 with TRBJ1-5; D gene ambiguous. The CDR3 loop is CASSIDLRATNQPQHF. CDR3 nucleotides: TGTGCCAGTAGTATAGATCTGAGAGCCACCAATCAGCCCCAGCATTTT.